The TCR beta chain under discussion was sequenced for a study of cytomegalovirus exposure and HLA in healthy donors. This CDR3 is built from 14 residues. The V segment lost 5 bases and the J segment 1 base; nucleotides outside the gene matches: 2. CDR1 and CDR2 (germline): MDHEN, SYDVKM. The primer mix had 60 Vbeta and 13 Jbeta primers. This table comes from immunoSEQ multiplex PCR, and its TCRdb copy is limited to in-frame clones, with some not included. The data hold about 130,000 clones, with about 80% observed a single time. V gene TRBV28 combines with J gene TRBJ1-5, with 7 bases that match TRBD1. Sequenced sample: PBMCs. The origin of this receptor is a human donor in good health. In DNA form, the CDR3 reads TGTGCCAGCAGTCTCAGGGGGAGCAATCAGCCCCAGCATTTT. Its translation is CASSLRGSNQPQHF.